A selection of T cell receptor beta chains follows, all from one sample in a study of CD8 T cells in ankylosing spondylitis. MiXCR, run by TCRdb on the 5' RACE reads, gives a single entry per CDR3 protein. The sample records a few hundred thousand distinct CDR3 sequences, over 8.5% being singletons. The sequenced sample consisted of blood, either unsorted or a sorted T cell fraction (not recorded which). The receptors derive from a male donor with ankylosing spondylitis or in good health (not recorded which). Each CDR3 is given with its conserved first and last residue. Fields, in order: D gene, J gene, clone size, V gene, CDR3 length, CDR3 protein, CDR3 DNA. D genes are given only for firm matches. Size is stated for part of the rows, as once, few or many counts, or as a class when the clone is expanded.

D: -; J: TRBJ2-1; size: few; V: TRBV2; length: 12; CDR3: CASSYALNEQFF; DNA: TGTGCCAGCAGCTACGCCCTCAATGAGCAGTTCTTC
D: -; J: TRBJ1-1; size: few; V: TRBV12-3/TRBV12-4; length: 14; CDR3: CASIPKGEDPEAFF; DNA: TGTGCCAGCATTCCAAAGGGAGAGGACCCTGAAGCTTTCTTT
D: -; J: TRBJ2-7; size: few; V: TRBV5-1; length: 13; CDR3: CASSAGQNYEQYF; DNA: TGCGCCAGCAGCGCGGGACAGAACTACGAGCAGTACTTC
D: -; J: TRBJ2-3; size: few; V: TRBV2; length: 14; CDR3: CASSEAGTTDTQYF; DNA: TGTGCCAGCAGTGAAGCTGGGACAACAGATACGCAGTATTTT
D: -; J: TRBJ2-3; size: many; V: TRBV20-1; length: 14; CDR3: CSASRAGPADTQYF; DNA: TGCAGTGCTAGTAGGGCGGGACCGGCAGATACGCAGTATTTT
D: TRBD2; J: TRBJ2-7; size: -; V: TRBV28; length: 14; CDR3: CASRTRTSAYEQYF; DNA: TGTGCCAGCAGAACCCGGACTAGCGCCTACGAGCAGTACTTC
D: -; J: TRBJ2-3; size: few; V: TRBV9; length: 13; CDR3: CASSDGTTDTQYF; DNA: TGTGCCAGCAGCGACGGGACGACAGATACGCAGTATTTT
D: -; J: TRBJ2-7; size: many; V: TRBV28; length: 15; CDR3: CASGGPTSLNSEQYF; DNA: TGTGCCAGCGGGGGGCCGACTTCCCTCAACTCCGAGCAGTACTTC
D: -; J: TRBJ2-3; size: many; V: TRBV20-1; length: 15; CDR3: CSASHGGQATDTQYF; DNA: TGCAGTGCTAGTCACGGTGGACAAGCCACAGATACGCAGTATTTT
D: -; J: TRBJ2-5; size: -; V: TRBV5-1; length: 14; CDR3: CASSLGGQVETQYF; DNA: TGCGCCAGCAGCTTAGGGGGACAAGTAGAGACCCAGTACTTC
D: TRBD1; J: TRBJ2-7; size: many; V: TRBV9; length: 14; CDR3: CASSARDSYTEQYF; DNA: TGTGCCAGCAGCGCCCGGGACAGCTATACCGAGCAGTACTTC
D: -; J: TRBJ1-5; size: many; V: TRBV20-1; length: 15; CDR3: CSARVVGRETQPQHF; DNA: TGCAGTGCTAGAGTAGTTGGCAGGGAGACTCAGCCCCAGCATTTT
D: -; J: TRBJ1-1; size: many; V: TRBV20-1; length: 12; CDR3: CSARGRDTEAFF; DNA: TGCAGTGCTAGGGGAAGGGACACTGAAGCTTTCTTT
D: TRBD2; J: TRBJ2-1; size: -; V: TRBV7-6; length: 14; CDR3: CASSGRTSEHEQFF; DNA: TGTGCCAGCAGCGGCCGGACTAGCGAACATGAGCAGTTCTTC
D: -; J: TRBJ2-7; size: many; V: TRBV7-2; length: 13; CDR3: CASRTAAIYEQYF; DNA: TGTGCAAGCCGCACCGCAGCTATCTACGAGCAGTACTTC
D: TRBD2; J: TRBJ2-1; size: many; V: TRBV7-2; length: 15; CDR3: CASSRMTSGSYEQFF; DNA: TGTGCCAGCAGCCGAATGACTAGCGGGAGTTATGAGCAGTTCTTC
D: -; J: TRBJ1-6; size: -; V: TRBV2; length: 16; CDR3: CASTTFEQGHNSPLHF; DNA: TGTGCCAGCACCACGTTTGAGCAGGGACATAATTCACCCCTCCACTTT